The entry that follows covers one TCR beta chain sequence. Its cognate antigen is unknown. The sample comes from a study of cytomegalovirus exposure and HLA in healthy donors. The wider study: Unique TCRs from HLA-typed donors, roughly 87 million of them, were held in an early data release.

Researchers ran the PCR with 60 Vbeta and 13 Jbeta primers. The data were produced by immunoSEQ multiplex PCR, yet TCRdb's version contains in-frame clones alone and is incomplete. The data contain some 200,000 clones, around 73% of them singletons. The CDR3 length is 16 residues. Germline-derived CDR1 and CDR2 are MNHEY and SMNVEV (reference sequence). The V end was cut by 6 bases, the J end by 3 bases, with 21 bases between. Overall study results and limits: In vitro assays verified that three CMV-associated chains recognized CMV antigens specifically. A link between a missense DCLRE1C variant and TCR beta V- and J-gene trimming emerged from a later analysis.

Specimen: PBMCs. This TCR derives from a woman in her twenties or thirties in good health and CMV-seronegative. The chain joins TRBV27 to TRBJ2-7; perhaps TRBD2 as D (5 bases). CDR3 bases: TGTGCCAGCAGGTCCCTGGCGGGCGCGGCCATCTACGAGCAGTACTTC. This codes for CASRSLAGAAIYEQYF.